The 5 T cell receptor beta chains given below trace back to one sample, sequenced in a study of cytomegalovirus exposure and HLA in healthy donors. The PCR made use of 60 Vbeta and 13 Jbeta primers. The protocol was immunoSEQ multiplex PCR, while the TCRdb copy is restricted to in-frame clones and leaves out a portion. The data contain approximately 210,000 clones, around 74% of them singletons. Material for sequencing was PBMCs. All receptors derive from a girl under 18 in good health and CMV-seropositive.

The CDR3 region is CASSLKDSNEKLFF. The DNA of the CDR3 is TGTGCCAGCAGCTTGAAGGACAGTAATGAAAAACTGTTTTTT. The V and J genes are TRBV5-4 and TRBJ1-4; possible D gene TRBD1, 6 bases. The ends were cut back, 1 base at V and 4 bases at J, with 8 bases in the middle. Germline V CDR1 and CDR2: SGHNT, YYREEE (reference sequence). This CDR3 is 14 amino acids long. Full variable domain (rest looked up from reference TRBV5-4 and TRBJ1-4): ETGVTQSPTHLIKTRGQQVTLRCSSQSGHNTVSWYQQALGQGPQFIFQYYREEENGRGNFPPRFSGLQFPNYSSELNVNALELDDSALYLCASSLKDSNEKLFFGSGTQLSVL.

The rearrangement links TRBV14 to TRBJ1-2, with D unresolved. V gave up 0 bases and J gave up 3 bases, with 11 bases separating them. Germline V lookup: CDR1 SGHDN, CDR2 FVKESK. The CDR3 consists of 15 residues. The CDR3 nucleotides are TGTGCCAGCAGCCAAGATATTTCCGGGTACTATGGCTACACCTTC. It codes for CASSQDISGYYGYTF.

V and J are TRBV4-3 and TRBJ2-6; D gene unclear. Trimming pared 0 bases from V and 0 bases from J, leaving 9 bases between. The CDR3 is 17 residues long. The germline gives CDR1 LGHNA, CDR2 YSLEER. The CDR3 region has the DNA TGCGCCAGCAGCCAAGAAGCCGGAGTCTCTGGGGCCAACGTCCTGACTTTC. Amino acids: CASSQEAGVSGANVLTF.

The rearrangement joins TRBV18 to TRBJ2-7; the D gene is possibly TRBD1 (7 bases). The germline CDR1 and CDR2 sequences are KGHSH and LQKENI. V lost 6 bases and J 4 bases, leaving 10 bases between the germline ends. The length of the CDR3 is 12 residues. The CDR3 sequence: CASSSGGYEQYF. In nucleotides, the CDR3 is TGTGCCAGCTCGTCAGGGGGGTACGAGCAGTACTTC.

The rearrangement joins TRBV14 to TRBJ1-6; TRBD1 matches 11 bases. This CDR3 has 15 residues. Germline V lookup: CDR1 SGHDN, CDR2 FVKESK. The trim removed 4 bases at V and 8 bases at J, leaving 4 bases unmatched. In DNA, the CDR3 is TGTGCCAGCAGCCTAGGGACAGGGGGGTATTCACCCCTCCACTTT. Protein sequence: CASSLGTGGYSPLHF.